This T cell receptor (beta chain) was recorded in a study of T cell clonotyping in hematopoietic cell transplantation. Sequencing used immunoSEQ multiplex PCR; TCRdb keeps in-frame clones, though not all of them. In the table there are more than 900 clones, around 73% of which are singletons. The germline V gene encodes CDR1 SGHVS and CDR2 FNYEAQ. The length of the CDR3 is 15 residues. With 3 bases clipped from V and 6 bases from J, the junction kept 4 bases outside the gene matches. For this clone: The antigen is not known. Other DNA sequences in this sample translate to the same CDR3.

The study, taken as a whole, reports: After transplant, recipient diversity fell while pathologically expanded clonotypes grew through day 180.

This clonotype was obtained from a female patient between 50 and 60 years old who had an allogeneic stem cell transplant, so the T cells may come from the graft donor. Some clones in this sample may be carry-over from other donors' samples. This chain links TRBV7-6 with TRBJ1-5, with 11 bases fitting TRBD1. This specimen was PBMCs, taken 30 days after allogeneic stem cell transplant. Written as DNA, the CDR3 is TGTGCCAGCAGCTTTGGACAGGGGGCCGGTCAGCCCCAGCATTTT. Translating it yields CASSFGQGAGQPQHF.